This T cell receptor beta chain was documented in a study of blood T cell repertoires in COVID-19. As for the study in general: The analysed material was cDNA or gDNA that came from T cells, B-cell-depleted T cells, or PBMCs.

Clones were sequenced by immunoSEQ multiplex PCR, and TCRdb holds only the in-frame ones, with some missing. The top ten hold approximately 1.5% of the sample, which has 430,000 or so clones, roughly 90% seen once. Exposed enrollees had met someone with a PCR-confirmed or clinician-diagnosed COVID-19 case at some point within the 2 weeks before study entry. The germline gives CDR1 LGHDT, CDR2 YNNKEL (reference sequence). Trimming at V came to 2 bases and at J to 4 bases, leaving 6 bases not matched to a gene. The CDR3 consists of 16 residues. The source is a woman between 18 and 29 years old who had been exposed to COVID-19. Sequenced material: PBMCs or T cells enriched from blood (not recorded which). The chain employs TRBV3-1 (or the pseudogene TRBV3-2) and TRBJ2-1; 9 bases map to TRBD1. The CDR3 is CASSQYDRGVYNEQFF. CDR3 coding DNA: TGTGCCAGCAGCCAATACGACAGGGGGGTTTACAATGAGCAGTTCTTC.